This is a list of T cell receptor beta chains from one sample in a study of cytomegalovirus exposure and HLA in healthy donors. Method: immunoSEQ multiplex PCR; TCRdb's copy keeps in-frame clones and lacks some. Here the sample spans around 150,000 clones, approximately 79% being singletons. The source material was PBMCs. The receptors here all came from a man aged 50 to 59 in good health and CMV-seropositive. Both conserved end residues are part of each CDR3. D genes are given only for firm matches. Rows may omit the clone size; those that give it use once, few, many or a size class.

abundance	v_gene	j_gene	d_gene	CDR3nt	CDR3aa
.	TRBV25-1	TRBJ1-4	TRBD1	TGTGCCAGCAGTGGAAGTGGCAGGGGGAATGAAAAACTGTTTTTT	CASSGSGRGNEKLFF
.	TRBV14	TRBJ2-1	TRBD1	TGTGCCAGCAGCCCATGGGGGACAGGGGAGTTTAGTTACAATGAGCAGTTCTTC	CASSPWGTGEFSYNEQFF
.	TRBV29-1	TRBJ1-1	TRBD1	TGCAGCGTTGCAGGGGGCAGAGTGAACACTGAAGCTTTCTTT	CSVAGGRVNTEAFF
.	TRBV4-1	TRBJ2-2	.	TGCGCCAGCAGCCAGGGGGACACCTCGAACACCGGGGAGCTGTTTTTT	CASSQGDTSNTGELFF
.	TRBV7-9	TRBJ2-3	.	TGTGCCAGCAGCTCCCTCACAGATACGCAGTATTTT	CASSSLTDTQYF
.	TRBV2	TRBJ2-1	.	TGTGCCAGCAGTGTTCGGGGAAATGAGCAGTTCTTC	CASSVRGNEQFF
.	TRBV6-1	TRBJ2-1	.	TGTGCCAGCAGTGAAGTTCGAGTCCCCTACGGGGAGCAGTTCTTC	CASSEVRVPYGEQFF
.	TRBV29-1	TRBJ2-1	TRBD1	TGCAGCGTTGACCGTGACAGGGGGCACGGTGAGCAGTTCTTC	CSVDRDRGHGEQFF
.	TRBV7-9	TRBJ2-2	.	TGTGCCAGCAGCGGCCGGGACAAGGTCACCGGGGAGCTGTTTTTT	CASSGRDKVTGELFF
few	TRBV27	TRBJ2-7	.	TGTGCCAGCAGTTTAGCGGCAGGGGCTCTCTACGAGCAGTACTTC	CASSLAAGALYEQYF
.	TRBV29-1	TRBJ1-1	TRBD1	TGCAGCGCCGAGGGGGCAGGTACTGAAGCTTTCTTT	CSAEGAGTEAFF
many	TRBV6-5	TRBJ2-1	TRBD2	TGTGCCAGCAGCTATCCGGGGGGGGGAGGTGAGCAGTTCTTC	CASSYPGGGGEQFF
.	TRBV6-5	TRBJ2-2	TRBD1	TGTGCCAGCACTCGGGACAGGGGGATCGCCGGGGAGCTGTTTTTT	CASTRDRGIAGELFF
.	TRBV5-4	TRBJ1-6	.	TGTGCCAGCAGCTCTAATTCCGGGTCACCCCTCCACTTT	CASSSNSGSPLHF
.	TRBV28	TRBJ2-5	.	TGTGCCAGCAGTTTATCTTTCATGGTGGAGTGGACCCAGTACTTC	CASSLSFMVEWTQYF
.	TRBV5-1	TRBJ2-1	TRBD2	TGCGCCAGCAGCCCGAGGACTAGCGGAAACAATGAGCAGTTCTTC	CASSPRTSGNNEQFF
.	TRBV5-4	TRBJ2-1	TRBD2	TGTGCCAGCAGCCCCCCCGGGACTACTTACAATGAGCAGTTCTTC	CASSPPGTTYNEQFF
.	TRBV27	TRBJ1-2	.	TGTGCCAGCAGTTTACAGGGGACTAACTATGGCTACACCTTC	CASSLQGTNYGYTF
.	TRBV6-5	TRBJ1-1	.	TGTGCCAGCAGTTACTCCTCTAACACTGAAGCTTTCTTT	CASSYSSNTEAFF
few	TRBV2	TRBJ2-2	.	TGTGCCAGCAGGGAGCCTAACACCGGGGAGCTGTTTTTT	CASREPNTGELFF
.	TRBV5-1	TRBJ2-2	TRBD1	TGCGCCAGCAGCGCGACAGGGGTTAACACCGGGGAGCTGTTTTTT	CASSATGVNTGELFF
.	TRBV6-5	TRBJ2-2	.	TGTGCCAGCAGACCCGACAGGGGAGGGACCGGGGAGCTGTTTTTT	CASRPDRGGTGELFF
.	TRBV19	TRBJ1-5	.	TGTGCCAGTAGTATCGCAGGGCCGAATCAGCCCCAGCATTTT	CASSIAGPNQPQHF
.	TRBV27	TRBJ2-5	.	TGTGCCAGCAGATCCGCCCGGGGGGAGACCCAGTACTTC	CASRSARGETQYF
.	TRBV28	TRBJ2-7	.	TGTGCCAGCAGTTATACCAGCGGAACCTACGAGCAGTACTTC	CASSYTSGTYEQYF
few	TRBV6-1	TRBJ1-3	.	TGTGCCAGCAGTGGTCAGGAGGGGTTGTCTGGAAACACCATATATTTT	CASSGQEGLSGNTIYF
.	TRBV5-4	TRBJ2-2	TRBD1	TGTGCCAGCAGCTTACAACCCGGGACAGGGAACACCGGGGAGCTGTTTTTT	CASSLQPGTGNTGELFF